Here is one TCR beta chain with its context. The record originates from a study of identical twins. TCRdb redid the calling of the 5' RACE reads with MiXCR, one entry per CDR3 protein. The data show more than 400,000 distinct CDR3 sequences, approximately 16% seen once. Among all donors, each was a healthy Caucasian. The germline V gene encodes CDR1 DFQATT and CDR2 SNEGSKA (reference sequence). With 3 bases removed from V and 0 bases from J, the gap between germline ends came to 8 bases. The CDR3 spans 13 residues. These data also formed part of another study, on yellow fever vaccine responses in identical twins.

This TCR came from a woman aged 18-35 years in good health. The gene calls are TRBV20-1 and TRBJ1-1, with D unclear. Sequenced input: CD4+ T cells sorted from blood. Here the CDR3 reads CSASVSMNTEAFF. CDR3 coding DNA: TGCAGTGCTAGCGTGTCAATGAACACTGAAGCTTTCTTT.